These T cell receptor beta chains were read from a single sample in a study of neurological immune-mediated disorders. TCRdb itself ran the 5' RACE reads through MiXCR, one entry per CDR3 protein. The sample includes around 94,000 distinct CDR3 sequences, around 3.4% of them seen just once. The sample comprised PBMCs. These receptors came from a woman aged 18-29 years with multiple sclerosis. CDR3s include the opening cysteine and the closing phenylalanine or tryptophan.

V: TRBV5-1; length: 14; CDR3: CASSTVSGTDTQYF
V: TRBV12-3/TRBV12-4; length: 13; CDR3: CASSRDTAGTQYF
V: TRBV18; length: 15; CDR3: CASSPPGLIGNTIYF
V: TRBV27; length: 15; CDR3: CASSFEGGITDTQYF
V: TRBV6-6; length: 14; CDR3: CASSYRQGDSPLHF
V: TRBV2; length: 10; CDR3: CASRNEKLFF
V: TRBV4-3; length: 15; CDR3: CASSQGTGAGETQYF
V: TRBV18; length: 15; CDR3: CASSLEGSSNEKLFF
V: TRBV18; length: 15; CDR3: CASSPSTGANYGYTF
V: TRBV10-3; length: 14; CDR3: CALRGAFSTDTQYF
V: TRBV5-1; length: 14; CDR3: CASSFWLPTDTQYF
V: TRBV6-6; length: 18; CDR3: CASSYLGTGGSTNYGYTF
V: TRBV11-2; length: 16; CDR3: CASSPRGAASYNEQFF
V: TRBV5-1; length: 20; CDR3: CASSLSGTGSSGLSTGELFF
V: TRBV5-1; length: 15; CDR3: CASSLGTGRNQPQHF
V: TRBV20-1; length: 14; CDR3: CSARGRELGNTIYF
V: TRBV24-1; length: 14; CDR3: CATSEAGRNQPQHF
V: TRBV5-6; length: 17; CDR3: CASSLPPGLAGEYEQYF
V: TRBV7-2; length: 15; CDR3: CASSRETGAGETQYF
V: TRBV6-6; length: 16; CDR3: CASSRGQGQAGNTIYF
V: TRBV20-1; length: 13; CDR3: CSAKIFFQETQYF
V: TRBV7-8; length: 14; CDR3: CASSLRDRGYEQYF
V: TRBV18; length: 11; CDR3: CASSWSYGYTF
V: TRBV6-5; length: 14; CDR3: CASSRGQTEAEAFF
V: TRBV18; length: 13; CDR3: CASRKPTDYEQYF
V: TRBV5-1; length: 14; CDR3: CASGTGTVNSPLHF
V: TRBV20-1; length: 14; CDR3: CSASPGDPREKLFF
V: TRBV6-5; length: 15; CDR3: CASSYSGPHQETQYF
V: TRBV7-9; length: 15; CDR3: CASSPTGRGTGELFF
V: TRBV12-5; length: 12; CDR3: CASLSGGYEQYF
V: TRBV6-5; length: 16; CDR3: CASRVTTGTLNTEAFF
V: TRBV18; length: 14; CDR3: CASSPWDRNYEAFF
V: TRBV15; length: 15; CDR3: CATSDSGTGGETQYF
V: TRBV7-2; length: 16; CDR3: CASSQGPVPNTGELFF
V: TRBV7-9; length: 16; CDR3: CASSLAGQANQETQYF
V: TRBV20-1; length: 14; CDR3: CSVRDGGITYEQYF
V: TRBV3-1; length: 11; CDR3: CASSQGVEQYF
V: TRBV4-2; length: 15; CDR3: CASSQDSGTGGEQYF
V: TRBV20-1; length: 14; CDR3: CSASEAGYIYEQYF
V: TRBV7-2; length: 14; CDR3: CASSSTGGNYEQYF
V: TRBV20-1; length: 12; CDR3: CSASSGNTEAFF
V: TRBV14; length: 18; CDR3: CASSQRVLRDTSYNEQFF
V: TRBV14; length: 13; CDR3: CASSQDVAWEQFF
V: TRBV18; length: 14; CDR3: CASSPSQFSYEQYF
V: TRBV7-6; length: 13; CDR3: CASSLGQGHGYTF
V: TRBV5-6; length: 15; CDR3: CASSTPGTGVVEQYF
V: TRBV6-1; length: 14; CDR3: CASSPSTGGETQYF
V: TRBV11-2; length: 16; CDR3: CASSLEGTAHYNEQFF
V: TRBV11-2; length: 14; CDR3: CASSLLVQTDTQYF
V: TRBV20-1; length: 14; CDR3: CSARVRGNTGELFF
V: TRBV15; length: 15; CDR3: CATSRTGGSTDTQYF
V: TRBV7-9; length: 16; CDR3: CASSLRTSSGANVLTF
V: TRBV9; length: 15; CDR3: CASSAGLAGVDTQYF
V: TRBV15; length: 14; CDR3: CATSTGRGSYEQYF
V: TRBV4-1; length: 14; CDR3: CASTLGQGNYGYTF
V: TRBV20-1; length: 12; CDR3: CSASGGGNEQFF